This TCR beta chain was found in a study of T cells in Graves' hyperthyroidism and ophthalmopathy. The wider study: Peripheral blood draws took place at initial diagnosis, ahead of any treatment.

Study results and limitations: Ophthalmopathy cases were set apart from stable hyperthyroidism by a 13 V-J model. In the blood, most expanded thyroid clonotypes above 0.001 appeared as well.

Template material for amplifying TCR beta CDR3 regions consisted of RNA transcripts. HTBI primers were employed in a first-round RT-PCR of the TCR CDR3. TCRdb fed the multiplex PCR reads into MiXCR, producing one record per CDR3 protein. The sample lists a few hundred thousand distinct CDR3 sequences; roughly 20% were seen once. This clonotype showed up just a few times. What it binds is not known. This CDR3 is 14 amino acids long. Trimming shortened V by 4 bases and J by 3 bases, and 9 bases separated the two germline ends. Germline CDR1 and CDR2: MNHEY and SVGEGT. It was uncontrolled infection, other autoimmune disease, pregnancy or lactation that excluded patients.

The chain is built from TRBV6-2 or TRBV6-3 and TRBJ2-2; no definite D call. The sample comprised blood. The receptor was isolated from a young man with Graves' ophthalmopathy. CDR3 residues: CASSSGRDTGELFF. The CDR3 DNA reads TGTGCCAGCAGTTCCGGACGGGACACCGGGGAGCTGTTTTTT.